The T cell receptor (beta chain) described here comes from a study of blood T cell repertoires in COVID-19 (TCRdb year 2020). Some background on the complete study: The collaborator samples originated in the United States, Italy and Spain and spanned the acute and convalescent phases of COVID-19. A de-identified subject ID, COVID-19 status, age in years and sex were almost always included in the sample metadata. The repertoires were released in a freely available public database meant as a resource for research on the immune response to SARS-CoV-2. Where available, HLA class I and class II types were taken from metadata supplied by the sample provider and were not determined by assay-based typing. The samples were drawn from two sources: the first 160 participants of the ongoing ImmuneRACE study, and 1,000 to 1,500 subjects contributed by 6 global collaborators. The dataset comprised deeply sampled blood TCRbeta repertoires from subjects exposed to, actively infected with, or recovered from COVID-19. The prospective study material was composed of cDNA or gDNA derived from T cells, B-cell-depleted T cells, or PBMCs.

On this clone itself: Which antigen it targets is not known. No base quality values were provided; no much bigger clone lies one nucleotide off.

What the authors observed across the whole study: How much clinical and demographic metadata was included differed by source and by participant, and the metadata was provided uncurated.

Unmatched junction bases come to 5, with V trimmed by 0 bases and J by 7 bases. The CDR3 has 17 amino acids, counting the end cysteine and phenylalanine. Just CDR3 DNA is preserved here, 51 bases in frame from base 1. CDR1 and CDR2 (ENHRY, SYGVKD) derive from the germline V gene. Whole blood was collected in K2EDTA tubes by collaborating institutions according to the institutions' own protocols. Collaborator samples were shipped for TCRbeta analysis as frozen whole blood, isolated PBMCs, or DNA extracted from either sample type. TCRbeta CDR3 regions were amplified from genomic DNA using the immunoSEQ Assay, a bias-controlled multiplex PCR. On the study's bioinformatics: The number of nucleated cells in each sample was estimated from the amplification of reference gene primers within the assay. To quantify the absolute abundance of each unique TCRbeta CDR3 rearrangement, sequence reads were collapsed and filtered. For each sample, productive Simpson clonality was calculated as the square root of Simpson's diversity index over productive rearrangements. TCRdb mirrors the immuneACCESS table, restricted to in-frame sequences. Some clones are absent from its copies; in checked studies, under half trace to an unresolved V gene, and the reason for the others is unknown. V, J and clone size were drawn from that table, and D and trimming were deduced from the DNA. A total of 130,000 or so clones appear in this sample, less than 85% of them only once. About 18% of the sample is held by the ten biggest clonotypes.

The rearranged chain carries TRBV10-3 and TRBJ2-1, and 14 bases in between align with TRBD2. The clonotype originates from a woman older than 75 with acute or convalescent COVID-19. Sequences were obtained from peripheral blood. The DNA sequence follows: TGTGCCATCAGTGAGTCTGGACTAGCGGGAGGTAAGAATGAGCAGTTCTTC. This translates into CAISESGLAGGKNEQFF.